The entry below describes one TCR beta chain. The data derive from a study of blood T cell repertoires in COVID-19. Sequenced by immunoSEQ multiplex PCR; TCRdb stores in-frame clones only, minus some. In the table there are roughly 310,000 clones, over 75% of which are singletons. Participants, about 18 to 90 years old, spanned fewer than 30 US areas. Participants had their cohort set by participant-reported clinical history. Two negative PCRs, clearance, or symptom resolution had been documented for recovered Cohort 3 donors. This sequence originates from a woman aged 40 to 50 who had recovered from COVID-19. Material: PBMCs or T cells enriched from blood (not recorded which).

The CDR3 DNA sequence: TGTGCCAGCAGTTACAGGAGGGGGCGCGATCAGCCCCAGCATTTT. Protein: CASSYRRGRDQPQHF. The chain combines TRBV6-2 or TRBV6-3 with TRBJ1-5; the match to TRBD1 covers 7 bases. Trimming took 2 bases from V and 5 from J; bases not matched to a gene: 6. Germline V gives CDR1 MNHEY, CDR2 SVGEGT. The CDR3 is 15 residues long.